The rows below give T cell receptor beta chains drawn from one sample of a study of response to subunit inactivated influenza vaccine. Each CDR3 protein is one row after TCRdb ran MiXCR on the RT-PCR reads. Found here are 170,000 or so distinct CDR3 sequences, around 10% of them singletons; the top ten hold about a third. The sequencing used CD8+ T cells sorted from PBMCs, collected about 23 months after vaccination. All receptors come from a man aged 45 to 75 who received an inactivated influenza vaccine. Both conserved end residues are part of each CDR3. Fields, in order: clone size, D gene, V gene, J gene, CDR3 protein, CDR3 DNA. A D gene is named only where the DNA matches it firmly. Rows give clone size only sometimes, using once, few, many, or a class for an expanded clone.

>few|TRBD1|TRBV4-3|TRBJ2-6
CASSQDGRTGVGGANVLTF
TGCGCCAGCAGCCAAGATGGAAGGACAGGGGTCGGTGGGGCCAACGTCCTGACTTTC
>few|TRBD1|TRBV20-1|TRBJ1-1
CSARPQGAWTEAFF
TGCAGTGCTAGACCTCAGGGGGCCTGGACTGAAGCTTTCTTT
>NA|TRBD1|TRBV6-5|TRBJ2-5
CASSYPGQGSGETQYF
TGTGCCAGCAGTTACCCTGGACAGGGAAGTGGGGAGACCCAGTACTTC
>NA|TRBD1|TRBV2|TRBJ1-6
CASSDLGTGPSPLHF
TGTGCCAGCAGTGATCTTGGGACAGGGCCTTCACCCCTCCACTTT
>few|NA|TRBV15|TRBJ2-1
CATSGGFGNEQFF
TGTGCCACCAGTGGGGGATTTGGGAATGAGCAGTTCTTC
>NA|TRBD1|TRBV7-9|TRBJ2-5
CASSLVDRGGETQYF
TGTGCCAGCAGCTTAGTGGACAGGGGAGGAGAGACCCAGTACTTC
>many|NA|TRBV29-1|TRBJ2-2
CSVEGSWSGELFF
TGCAGCGTTGAAGGTTCCTGGAGCGGGGAGCTGTTTTTT
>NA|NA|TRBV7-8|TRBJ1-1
CASSLTRTVGTEAFF
TGTGCCAGCAGCTTAACCCGGACAGTGGGCACTGAAGCTTTCTTT
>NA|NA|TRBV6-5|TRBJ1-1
CASSYYRAGTEAFF
TGTGCCAGCAGCTACTACAGGGCAGGGACTGAAGCTTTCTTT
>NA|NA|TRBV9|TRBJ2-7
CASSAGGDEQYF
TGTGCCAGCAGCGCCGGGGGCGACGAGCAGTACTTC
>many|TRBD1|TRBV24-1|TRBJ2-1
CATSDLPGQGANNEQFF
TGTGCCACCAGTGATCTCCCAGGACAGGGGGCCAACAATGAGCAGTTCTTC
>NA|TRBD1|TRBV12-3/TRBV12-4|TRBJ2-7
CASSSLTGGGEQYF
TGTGCCAGCAGTTCTCTGACAGGGGGCGGCGAGCAGTACTTC
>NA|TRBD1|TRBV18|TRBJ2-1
CASSPQDRRRFNEQFF
TGTGCCAGCTCACCACAGGACAGGCGGAGGTTCAATGAGCAGTTCTTC
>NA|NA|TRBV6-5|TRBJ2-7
CASSYLATTYEQYF
TGTGCCAGCAGTTACTTGGCAACTACCTACGAGCAGTACTTC
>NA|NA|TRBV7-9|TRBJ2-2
CASSFIPGELFF
TGTGCCAGCAGCTTCATTCCCGGGGAGCTGTTTTTT
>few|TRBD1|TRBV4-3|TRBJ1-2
CASSPPGGGGYTF
TGCGCCAGCAGCCCCCCAGGGGGCGGTGGCTACACCTTC
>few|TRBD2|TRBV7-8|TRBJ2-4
CASSLGRLAALKNIQYF
TGTGCCAGCAGCTTAGGCCGACTAGCGGCACTTAAAAACATTCAGTACTTC
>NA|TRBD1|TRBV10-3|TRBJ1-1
CAISEDIVRQGPIF
TGTGCCATCAGTGAGGATATAGTCAGACAGGGGCCCATCTTT
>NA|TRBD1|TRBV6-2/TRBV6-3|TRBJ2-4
CASSYSQGQGVLLAKNIQYF
TGTGCCAGCAGTTACTCTCAAGGACAGGGGGTCCTATTAGCCAAAAACATTCAGTACTTC
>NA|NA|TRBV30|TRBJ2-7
CAWSPTTAYAYEQYF
TGTGCCTGGAGTCCGACGACGGCTTATGCCTACGAGCAGTACTTC
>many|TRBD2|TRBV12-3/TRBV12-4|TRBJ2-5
CASSSGGWETQYF
TGTGCCAGCAGTTCCGGGGGGTGGGAGACCCAGTACTTC
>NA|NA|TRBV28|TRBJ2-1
CASSLLDADEQFF
TGTGCCAGCAGTTTGCTTGATGCCGATGAGCAGTTCTTC
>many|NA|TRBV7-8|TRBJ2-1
CASSTGGYEQFF
TGTGCCAGCAGCACCGGAGGGTATGAGCAGTTCTTC
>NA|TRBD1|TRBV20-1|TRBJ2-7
CSARGTGDYEQYF
TGCAGTGCTAGGGGGACAGGGGATTACGAGCAGTACTTC
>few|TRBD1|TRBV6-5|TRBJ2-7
CASSYSNVLGQGLYEQYF
TGTGCCAGCAGTTACTCGAACGTACTGGGACAGGGATTGTACGAGCAGTACTTC
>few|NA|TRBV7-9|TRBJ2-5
CASSTSRDTEETQYF
TGTGCCAGCAGCACCTCCAGGGACACTGAAGAGACCCAGTACTTC
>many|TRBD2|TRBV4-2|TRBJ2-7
CASSLAETSGANEQYF
TGTGCCAGCAGCCTGGCAGAGACTAGCGGGGCCAACGAGCAGTACTTC
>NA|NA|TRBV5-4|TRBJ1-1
CASSAMTGILGAFF
TGTGCCAGCAGCGCCATGACAGGTATACTTGGGGCTTTCTTT
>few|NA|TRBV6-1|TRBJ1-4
CASSGSPADATNEKLFF
TGTGCCAGCAGTGGGTCCCCGGCGGACGCAACTAATGAAAAACTGTTTTTT
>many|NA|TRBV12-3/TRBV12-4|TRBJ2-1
CASSPVYNEQFF
TGTGCCAGCAGCCCGGTGTACAATGAGCAGTTCTTC
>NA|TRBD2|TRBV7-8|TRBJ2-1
CASSLFRSSGPNPYEQFF
TGTGCCAGCAGCTTATTTAGGTCTAGCGGCCCGAACCCCTATGAGCAGTTCTTC
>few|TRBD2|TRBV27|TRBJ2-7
CASSFRREDYEQYF
TGTGCCAGCAGTTTTCGACGGGAGGACTACGAGCAGTACTTC
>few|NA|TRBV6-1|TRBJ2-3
CASSERLQLADTQYF
TGTGCCAGCAGTGAACGACTCCAGTTGGCAGATACGCAGTATTTT
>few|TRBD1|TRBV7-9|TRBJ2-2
CASSLEQGAIGELFF
TGTGCCAGCAGCTTAGAACAGGGGGCCATCGGGGAGCTGTTTTTT
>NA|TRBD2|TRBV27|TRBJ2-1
CASSPLAGEGSYNEQFF
TGTGCCAGCAGTCCCTTAGCGGGAGAGGGGTCCTACAATGAGCAGTTCTTC
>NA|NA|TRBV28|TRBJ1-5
CASSLGGRFNQPQHF
TGTGCCAGCAGTTTAGGGGGCAGGTTCAATCAGCCCCAGCATTTT
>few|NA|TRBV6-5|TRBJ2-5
CASSYGKETQYF
TGTGCCAGCAGTTACGGGAAAGAGACCCAGTACTTC
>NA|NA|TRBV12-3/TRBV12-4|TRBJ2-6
CASSSPWRGRGANVLTF
TGTGCCAGCAGTTCCCCCTGGCGGGGCCGTGGGGCCAACGTCCTGACTTTC
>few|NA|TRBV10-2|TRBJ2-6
CASSESRSGANVLTF
TGCGCCAGCAGTGAGTCACGGAGTGGGGCCAACGTCCTGACTTTC
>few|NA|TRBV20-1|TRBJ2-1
CSARDQFVGPEGDEQFF
TGCAGTGCTAGAGATCAATTCGTGGGCCCCGAGGGCGATGAGCAGTTCTTC
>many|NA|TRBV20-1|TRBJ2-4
CSARDGGQAKNIQYF
TGCAGTGCTAGAGATGGGGGTCAGGCCAAAAACATTCAGTACTTC
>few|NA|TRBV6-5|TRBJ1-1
CASSYRVLGTEAFF
TGTGCCAGCAGTTACAGGGTTCTTGGGACTGAAGCTTTCTTT
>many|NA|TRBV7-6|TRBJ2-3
CASSLEVTDTQYF
TGTGCCAGCAGCTTAGAAGTCACAGATACGCAGTATTTT